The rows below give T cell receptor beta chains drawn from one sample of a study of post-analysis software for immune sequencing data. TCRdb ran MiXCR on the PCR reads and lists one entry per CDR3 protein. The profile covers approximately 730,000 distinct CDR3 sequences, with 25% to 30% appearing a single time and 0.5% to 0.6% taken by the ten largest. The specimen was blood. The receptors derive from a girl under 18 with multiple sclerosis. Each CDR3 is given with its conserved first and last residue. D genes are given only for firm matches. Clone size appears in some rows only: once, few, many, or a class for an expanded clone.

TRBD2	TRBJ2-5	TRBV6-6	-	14	CASRGGVSQETQYF	TGTGCCAGCAGGGGGGGGGTGTCGCAAGAGACCCAGTACTTC
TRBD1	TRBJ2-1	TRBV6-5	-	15	CASSYSKDRGRGQFF	TGTGCCAGCAGTTACTCGAAGGACAGGGGGCGCGGGCAGTTCTTC
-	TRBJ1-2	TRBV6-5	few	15	CASSPREGVNYGYTF	TGTGCCAGCAGTCCCCGAGAGGGGGTTAACTATGGCTACACCTTC
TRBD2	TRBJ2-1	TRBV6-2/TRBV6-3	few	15	CASSLGLAGGVEQFF	TGTGCCAGCAGCTTGGGGCTAGCGGGAGGAGTTGAGCAGTTCTTC
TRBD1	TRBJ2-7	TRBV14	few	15	CASSQDLRQGYEQYF	TGTGCCAGCAGCCAAGATTTGCGACAGGGTTACGAGCAGTACTTC
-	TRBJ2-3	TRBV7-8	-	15	CTSSLNGQVTDTQYF	TGTACCAGCAGCTTAAACGGGCAGGTCACAGATACGCAGTATTTT
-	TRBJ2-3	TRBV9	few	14	CASSVEVFPDTQYF	TGTGCCAGCAGCGTAGAGGTATTCCCAGATACGCAGTATTTT
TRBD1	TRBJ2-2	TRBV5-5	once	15	CASSFWGQVTGELFF	TGTGCCAGCAGCTTTTGGGGACAGGTCACCGGGGAGCTGTTTTTT
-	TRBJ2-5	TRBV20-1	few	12	CSADRDGETQYF	TGCAGTGCCGACCGGGACGGGGAGACCCAGTACTTC
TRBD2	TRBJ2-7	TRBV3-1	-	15	CASSQLALSSYEQYF	TGTGCCAGCAGTCAACTAGCGCTTAGCTCCTACGAGCAGTACTTC
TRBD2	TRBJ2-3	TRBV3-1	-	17	CASSPPRGGVGTDTQYF	TGTGCCAGCAGCCCTCCCCGCGGGGGGGTCGGCACAGATACGCAGTATTTT
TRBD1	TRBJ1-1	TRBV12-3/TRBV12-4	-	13	CASRTGQHTEAFF	TGTGCCAGCAGGACGGGACAGCACACTGAAGCTTTCTTT
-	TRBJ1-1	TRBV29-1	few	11	CSVEATVGAFF	TGCAGCGTTGAGGCGACCGTTGGAGCTTTCTTT
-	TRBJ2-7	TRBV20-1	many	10	CSALSYEQYF	TGCAGTGCCCTGTCCTACGAGCAGTACTTC
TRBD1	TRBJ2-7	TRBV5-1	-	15	CTSSLGQAHTYEQYF	TGCACCAGCAGCTTGGGACAGGCACACACCTACGAGCAGTACTTC
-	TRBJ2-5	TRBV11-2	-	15	CASREWGSEQETQYF	TGTGCCAGCAGGGAGTGGGGTTCAGAGCAAGAGACCCAGTACTTC
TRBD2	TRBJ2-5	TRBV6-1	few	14	CAGRSGGASETQYF	TGTGCCGGACGAAGCGGGGGGGCCTCAGAGACCCAGTACTTC
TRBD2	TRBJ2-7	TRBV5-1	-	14	CASSPVAGPYEQYF	TGCGCCAGCAGCCCAGTAGCGGGACCCTACGAGCAGTACTTC
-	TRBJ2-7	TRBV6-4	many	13	CASSDRTWREQYF	TGTGCCAGCAGTGACCGGACGTGGAGAGAGCAGTACTTC
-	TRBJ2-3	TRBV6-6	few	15	CASSRTATSTDTQYF	TGTGCCAGCAGCCGTACGGCCACTAGCACAGATACGCAGTATTTT
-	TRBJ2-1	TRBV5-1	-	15	CASSLAGTPSNEQFF	TGCGCCAGCAGCTTGGCCGGGACACCGAGCAATGAGCAGTTCTTC
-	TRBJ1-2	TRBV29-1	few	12	CSVSGHNYGYTF	TGCAGCGTGTCGGGACACAACTATGGCTACACCTTC
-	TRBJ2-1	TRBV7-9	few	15	CASSLALGLYNEQFF	TGTGCCAGCAGCTTAGCGTTGGGATTGTACAATGAGCAGTTCTTC
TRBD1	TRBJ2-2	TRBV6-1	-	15	CASSAGQGNTGERFF	TGTGCCAGCAGTGCAGGACAGGGAAACACCGGGGAGCGGTTTTTT
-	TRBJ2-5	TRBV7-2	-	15	CASSLFLGVGETQYF	TGTGCCAGCAGCTTATTCTTGGGGGTCGGGGAGACCCAGTACTTC
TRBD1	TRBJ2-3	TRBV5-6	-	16	CASSPGTGWPTDTQYF	TGTGCCAGCAGCCCCGGGACAGGTTGGCCCACAGATACGCAGTATTTT
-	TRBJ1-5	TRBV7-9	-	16	CASSLGAGGVGQPQHF	TGTGCCAGCAGCTTAGGGGCGGGGGGCGTCGGTCAGCCCCAGCATTTT
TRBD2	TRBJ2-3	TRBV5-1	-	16	CASRGLAFQISDTQYF	TGCGCCAGCAGGGGACTAGCGTTCCAGATCAGTGATACGCAGTATTTT
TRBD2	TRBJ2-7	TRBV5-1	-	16	CANSGLAGVSGYEQYF	TGCGCCAACAGCGGGCTAGCGGGAGTTTCAGGCTACGAGCAGTACTTC
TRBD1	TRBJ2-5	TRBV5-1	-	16	CASSLGIAAGQGAQYF	TGCGCCAGCAGCTTAGGGATCGCGGCTGGACAGGGAGCCCAGTACTTC
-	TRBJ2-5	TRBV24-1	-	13	CATSVGVPETQYF	TGTGCCACCAGTGTTGGGGTCCCAGAGACCCAGTACTTC
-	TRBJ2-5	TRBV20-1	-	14	CSARAGRGGETQYF	TGCAGTGCTAGAGCGGGCAGGGGGGGGGAGACCCAGTACTTC
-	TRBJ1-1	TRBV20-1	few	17	CSARDVATVSMNTEAFF	TGCAGTGCTAGAGATGTTGCGACAGTCAGCATGAACACTGAAGCTTTCTTT
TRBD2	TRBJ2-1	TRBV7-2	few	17	CASSLGLAGVAYNEQFF	TGTGCCAGCAGCTTGGGCCTAGCGGGGGTTGCCTACAATGAGCAGTTCTTC
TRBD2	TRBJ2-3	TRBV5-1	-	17	CASSSYLAGGVTDTQYF	TGCGCCAGCAGCTCCTACCTAGCGGGAGGGGTCACAGATACGCAGTATTTT
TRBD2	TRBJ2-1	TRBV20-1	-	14	CSVASGNAYNEQFF	TGCAGTGTGGCTAGCGGGAATGCCTACAATGAGCAGTTCTTC
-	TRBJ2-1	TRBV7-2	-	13	CASSPRANNEQFF	TGTGCCAGCAGCCCCAGGGCCAACAATGAGCAGTTCTTC
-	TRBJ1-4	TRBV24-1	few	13	CATRGDNNEKLFF	TGTGCCACCAGAGGGGATAATAATGAAAAACTGTTTTTT
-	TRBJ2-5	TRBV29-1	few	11	CSSEGIETQYF	TGCAGCTCCGAAGGGATTGAGACCCAGTACTTC
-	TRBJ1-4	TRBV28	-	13	CASSSGRMGKLFF	TGTGCCAGCAGTTCAGGGCGGATGGGAAAACTGTTTTTT
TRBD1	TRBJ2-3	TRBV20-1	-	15	CSAPGGGQGPDTQYF	TGCAGTGCCCCTGGGGGGGGACAGGGCCCAGATACGCAGTATTTT
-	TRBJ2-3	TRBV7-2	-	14	CASSSRQVGDTQYF	TGTGCCAGCAGCTCCAGACAGGTGGGAGATACGCAGTATTTT
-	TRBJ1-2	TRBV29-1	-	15	CSVEDRGTTLRGYTF	TGCAGCGTTGAAGATCGGGGGACCACCTTACGTGGCTACACCTTC
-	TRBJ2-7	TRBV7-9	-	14	CASSAAGRSYEQYF	TGTGCCAGCAGCGCGGCGGGACGGAGCTACGAGCAGTACTTC
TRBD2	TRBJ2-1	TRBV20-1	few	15	CSASSETSLRNEQFF	TGCAGTGCTAGTAGTGAGACTAGCCTAAGGAATGAGCAGTTCTTC
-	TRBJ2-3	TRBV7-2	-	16	CASSRGLAASTDTQYF	TGTGCCAGCAGCCGGGGGCTAGCGGCTAGCACAGATACGCAGTATTTT
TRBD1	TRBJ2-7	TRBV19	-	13	CASSIGTGGEQYF	TGTGCCAGTAGTATCGGGACAGGCGGCGAGCAGTACTTC
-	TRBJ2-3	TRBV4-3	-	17	CASSQDWRGGLLDTQYF	TGCGCCAGCAGCCAAGATTGGAGGGGGGGCCTGTTGGATACGCAGTATTTT
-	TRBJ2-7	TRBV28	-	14	CASRQAGVSYEQYF	TGTGCCAGTAGACAGGCTGGGGTATCCTACGAGCAGTACTTC
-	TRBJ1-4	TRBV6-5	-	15	CASSYGGQRNEKLFF	TGTGCCAGCAGTTACGGAGGACAGAGAAATGAAAAACTGTTTTTT
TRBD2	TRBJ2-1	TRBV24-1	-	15	CATSDPGLADNEQFF	TGTGCCACCAGTGATCCGGGACTAGCCGACAATGAGCAGTTCTTC
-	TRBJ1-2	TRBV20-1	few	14	CSARVKIGGDGYTF	TGCAGTGCTAGAGTAAAAATAGGAGGGGATGGCTACACCTTC
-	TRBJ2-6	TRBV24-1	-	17	CATSDQGEPSGANVLTF	TGTGCCACCAGTGATCAGGGAGAACCCTCTGGGGCCAACGTCCTGACTTTC